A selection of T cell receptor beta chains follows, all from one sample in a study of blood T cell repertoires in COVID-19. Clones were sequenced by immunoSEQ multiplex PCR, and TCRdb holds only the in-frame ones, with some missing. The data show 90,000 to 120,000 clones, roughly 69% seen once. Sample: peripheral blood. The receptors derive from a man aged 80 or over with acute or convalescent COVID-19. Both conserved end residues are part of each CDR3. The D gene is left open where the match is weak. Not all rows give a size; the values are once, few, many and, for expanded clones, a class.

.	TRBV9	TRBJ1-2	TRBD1	CASSPRGPDRGYGYTF	TGTGCCAGCAGCCCCCGGGGTCCGGACAGGGGGTATGGCTACACCTTC
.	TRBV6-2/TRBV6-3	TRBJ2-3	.	CASSSRGFGDTQYF	TGTGCCAGCAGCTCTAGAGGGTTTGGAGATACGCAGTATTTT
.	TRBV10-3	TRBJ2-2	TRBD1	CAIRDRGDTGELFF	TGTGCCATCAGGGACAGGGGCGACACCGGGGAGCTGTTTTTT
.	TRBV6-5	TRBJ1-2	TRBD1	CASSKPPGQSGYTF	TGTGCCAGCAGCAAACCTCCGGGACAGAGCGGCTACACCTTC
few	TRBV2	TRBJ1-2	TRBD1	CASSKLWDSDYGYTF	TGTGCCAGCAGTAAGCTTTGGGACAGCGACTATGGCTACACCTTC
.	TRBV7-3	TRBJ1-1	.	CASSLGLGEAFF	TGTGCCAGCAGTCTTGGGCTGGGTGAAGCTTTCTTT
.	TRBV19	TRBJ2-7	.	CASSLRDNVAYEQYF	TGTGCCAGTAGTCTTAGGGACAACGTCGCCTACGAGCAGTACTTC
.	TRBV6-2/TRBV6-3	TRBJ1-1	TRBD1	CASTPKWTGSEAFF	TGTGCCAGCACCCCGAAATGGACAGGATCTGAAGCTTTCTTT
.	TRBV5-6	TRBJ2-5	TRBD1	CASSRQGVGETQYF	TGTGCCAGCAGTCGGCAGGGGGTTGGGGAGACCCAGTACTTC
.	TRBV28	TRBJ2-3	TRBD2	CASQREGSWADTQYF	TGTGCCAGTCAGCGGGAGGGATCGTGGGCAGATACGCAGTATTTT
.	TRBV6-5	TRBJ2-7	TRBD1	CASSPGTGATYEQYF	TGTGCCAGCAGTCCCGGGACAGGGGCTACCTACGAGCAGTACTTC
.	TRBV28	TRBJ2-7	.	CASRGGPGEQYF	TGTGCCAGCAGGGGGGGGCCAGGGGAGCAGTACTTC
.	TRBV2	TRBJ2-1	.	CASRTDRKFF	TGTGCCAGCAGGACTGATAGAAAGTTCTTC
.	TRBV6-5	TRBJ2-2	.	CASSLWGETGELFF	TGTGCCAGCAGTTTATGGGGAGAAACCGGGGAGCTGTTTTTT
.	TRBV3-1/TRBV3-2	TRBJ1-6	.	CASSQEDNSPLHF	TGTGCCAGCAGCCAGGAGGATAATTCACCCCTCCACTTT
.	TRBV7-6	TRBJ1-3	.	CASSLESGRNTIYF	TGTGCCAGCAGCTTAGAGTCAGGGAGAAACACCATATATTTT
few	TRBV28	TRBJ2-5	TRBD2	CASSISGRYETQYF	TGTGCCAGCAGTATTAGCGGGAGATATGAGACCCAGTACTTC
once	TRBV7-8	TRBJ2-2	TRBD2	CASRPEGLVTGELFF	TGTGCCAGCAGGCCAGAGGGACTAGTCACCGGGGAGCTGTTTTTT
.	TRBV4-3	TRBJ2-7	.	CASSQDIRVREQYF	TGCGCCAGCAGCCAAGATATCAGGGTACGCGAGCAGTACTTC
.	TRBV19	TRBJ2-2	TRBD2	CASRTSANTGELFF	TGTGCCAGCCGGACTAGTGCGAACACCGGGGAGCTGTTTTTT
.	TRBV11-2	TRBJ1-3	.	CASSGGKPGNTIYF	TGTGCCAGCAGCGGGGGCAAACCTGGAAACACCATATATTTT
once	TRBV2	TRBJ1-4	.	CASTRGVTRNEKLFF	TGTGCCAGCACTCGGGGAGTTACCCGTAATGAAAAACTGTTTTTT
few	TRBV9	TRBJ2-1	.	CASSRGYNEQFF	TGTGCCAGCAGCAGGGGGTACAATGAGCAGTTCTTC
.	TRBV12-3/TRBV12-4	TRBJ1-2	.	CASSPGQSRGYTF	TGTGCCAGCAGCCCCGGACAGAGTAGGGGCTACACCTTC
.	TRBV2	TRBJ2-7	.	CASSEYGGALWEQYF	TGTGCCAGCAGTGAATATGGAGGGGCGCTTTGGGAGCAGTACTTC
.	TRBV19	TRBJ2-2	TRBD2	CASSGRGTSGELFF	TGTGCCAGTAGCGGGAGGGGGACCAGCGGGGAGCTGTTTTTT
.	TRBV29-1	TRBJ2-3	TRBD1	CSVESWGTGDVSTDTQYF	TGCAGCGTTGAAAGTTGGGGGACAGGGGATGTAAGCACAGATACGCAGTATTTT
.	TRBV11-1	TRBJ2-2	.	CASSPGQFLNTGELFF	TGTGCCAGCAGCCCCGGACAGTTCCTGAACACCGGGGAGCTGTTTTTT
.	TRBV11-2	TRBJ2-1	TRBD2	CASTGLAGARSYNEQFF	TGTGCCAGCACGGGACTAGCGGGAGCAAGGTCCTACAATGAGCAGTTCTTC
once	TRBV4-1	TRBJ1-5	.	CASSPTGFGNQPQHF	TGCGCCAGCAGCCCGACAGGTTTTGGCAATCAGCCCCAGCATTTT
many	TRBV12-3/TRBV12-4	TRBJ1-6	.	CASSFPGSSPLHF	TGTGCCAGCAGTTTCCCGGGGAGTTCACCCCTCCACTTT
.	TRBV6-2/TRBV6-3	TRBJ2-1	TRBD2	CASSLPGTSGRTYNEQFF	TGTGCCAGCAGCCTACCCGGGACTAGCGGGAGGACCTACAATGAGCAGTTCTTC
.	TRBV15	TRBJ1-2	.	CATSRAGIDYGYTF	TGTGCCACCAGCAGAGCCGGGATTGACTATGGCTACACCTTC
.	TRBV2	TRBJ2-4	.	CASAPRQVKNIQYF	TGTGCCAGCGCCCCCCGACAGGTCAAGAACATTCAGTACTTC
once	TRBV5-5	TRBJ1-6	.	CASSRADNSPLHF	TGTGCCAGCAGCCGAGCCGATAATTCACCCCTCCACTTT
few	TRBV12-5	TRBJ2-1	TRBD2	CASALAGGNNEQFF	TGTGCTAGTGCCCTAGCGGGAGGGAACAATGAGCAGTTCTTC
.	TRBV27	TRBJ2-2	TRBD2	CASRGLADFTGELFF	TGTGCCAGCAGGGGTCTAGCGGATTTCACCGGGGAGCTGTTTTTT
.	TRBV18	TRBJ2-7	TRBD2	CASSGTSGSWSGEQYF	TGTGCCAGCTCAGGCACTAGCGGGAGCTGGTCGGGGGAGCAGTACTTC
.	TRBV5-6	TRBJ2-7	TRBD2	CASSLAPSGPGEQYF	TGTGCCAGCAGCTTGGCCCCTAGCGGGCCAGGAGAGCAGTACTTC
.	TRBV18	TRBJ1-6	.	CASSHSGIPNSPLHF	TGTGCCAGCTCACATTCAGGGATCCCCAATTCACCCCTCCACTTT
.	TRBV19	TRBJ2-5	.	CASSISGKTQYF	TGTGCCAGTAGTATATCCGGGAAGACCCAGTACTTC
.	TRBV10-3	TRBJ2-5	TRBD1	CATQRTGEETQYF	TGTGCCACCCAGAGGACAGGGGAAGAGACCCAGTACTTC
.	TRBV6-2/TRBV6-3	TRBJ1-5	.	CASSLLSEDQPQHF	TGTGCCAGCAGTCTGCTGAGCGAGGATCAGCCCCAGCATTTT
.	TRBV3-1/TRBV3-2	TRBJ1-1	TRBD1	CASSPRQGFDTEAFF	TGTGCCAGCAGCCCCAGACAGGGGTTCGACACTGAAGCTTTCTTT
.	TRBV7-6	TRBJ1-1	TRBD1	CASSLGEGGKDTEAFF	TGTGCCAGCAGCTTAGGAGAAGGGGGCAAGGACACTGAAGCTTTCTTT
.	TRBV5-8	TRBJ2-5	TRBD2	CASSFGGRVQETQYF	TGTGCCAGCAGCTTTGGAGGGAGGGTACAAGAGACCCAGTACTTC
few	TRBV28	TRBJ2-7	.	CASSPRWDTTYEQYF	TGTGCCAGCAGCCCGAGGTGGGACACGACCTACGAGCAGTACTTC